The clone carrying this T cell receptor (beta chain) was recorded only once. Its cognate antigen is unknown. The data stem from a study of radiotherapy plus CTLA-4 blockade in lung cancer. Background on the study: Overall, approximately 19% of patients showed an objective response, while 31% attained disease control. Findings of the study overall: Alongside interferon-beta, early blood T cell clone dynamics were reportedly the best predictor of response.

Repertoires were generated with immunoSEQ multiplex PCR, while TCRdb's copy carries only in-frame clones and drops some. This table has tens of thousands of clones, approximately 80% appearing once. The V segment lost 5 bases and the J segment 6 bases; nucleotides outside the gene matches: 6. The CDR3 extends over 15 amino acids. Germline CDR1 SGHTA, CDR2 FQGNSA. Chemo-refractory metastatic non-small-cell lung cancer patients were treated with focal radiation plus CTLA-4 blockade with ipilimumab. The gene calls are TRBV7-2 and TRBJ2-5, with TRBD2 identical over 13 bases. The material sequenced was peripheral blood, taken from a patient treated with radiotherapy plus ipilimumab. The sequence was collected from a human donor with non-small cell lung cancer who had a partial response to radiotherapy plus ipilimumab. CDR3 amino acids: CASSVTSGGAQTQYF. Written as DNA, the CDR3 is TGTGCCAGCAGCGTTACTAGCGGGGGGGCGCAGACCCAGTACTTC.